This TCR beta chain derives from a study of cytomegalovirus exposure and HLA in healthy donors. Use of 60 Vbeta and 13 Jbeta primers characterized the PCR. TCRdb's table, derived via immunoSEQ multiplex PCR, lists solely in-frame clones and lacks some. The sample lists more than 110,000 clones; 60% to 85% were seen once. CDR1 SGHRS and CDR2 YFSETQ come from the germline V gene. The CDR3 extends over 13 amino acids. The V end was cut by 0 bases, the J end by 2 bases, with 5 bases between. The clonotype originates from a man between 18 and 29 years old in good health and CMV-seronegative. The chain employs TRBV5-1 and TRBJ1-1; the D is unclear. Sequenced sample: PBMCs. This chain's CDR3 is CASSLGPNTEAFF. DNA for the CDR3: TGCGCCAGCAGCTTGGGGCCAAACACTGAAGCTTTCTTT.